The next 3 T cell receptor beta chains were all read from a single sample in a study of spatial heterogeneity in lung cancer (dated by TCRdb to between 2018 and 2021). The sample's time point label, decoded: blood at routine non-recurrence follow-up after resection. Library creation used 5' RACE. The sequencing machine was a NextSeq 500. TCRdb took the public reads, trimmed them with fastp at Q25, ran MiXCR for clone calling and kept in-frame beta chains. Rows are unified per CDR3 protein, each entry keeping the most common DNA and genes. The sample yields tens of thousands of distinct CDR3 sequences; roughly 9.7% were counted once. About 20% of the sample belongs to the ten largest clones. The sample in question was PBMCs, obtained at follow-up. These receptors were obtained from a male donor with early-stage non-small cell lung cancer.

Many counts were recorded for this clonotype. V usage is TRBV10-3 and J usage is TRBJ1-1; D not resolved. The V end was cut by 1 base, the J end by 3 bases, with 12 bases between. Germline loops: CDR1 ENHRY, CDR2 SYGVKD. CDR3 size: 15 residues. CDR3 DNA: TGTGCCATCAGTGAGTACGCACAGATACACACTGAAGCTTTCTTT. Translating it yields CAISEYAQIHTEAFF.

The J gene is TRBJ2-3, the V gene TRBV2; 7 bases agree with TRBD2. This CDR3 region has 15 residues. V shed 6 bases and J 4 bases; nucleotides not matched to a gene: 10. Germline V lookup: CDR1 SNHLY, CDR2 FYNNEI. CDR3 coding DNA: TGTGCCAGCAGGGGAGGCGGGGGAGCGTCAGATACGCAGTATTTT. Translated, it gives CASRGGGGASDTQYF.

This clonotype was observed a few times. The gene calls are TRBV20-1 and TRBJ2-4; the D gene is possibly TRBD1 (6 bases). This CDR3 contains 16 residues. Trimming cost V 2 bases and J 0 bases, with 14 bases left between them. Germline V gene data show CDR1 as DFQATT and CDR2 as SNEGSKA (reference sequence). CDR3 sequence (DNA): TGCAGTGCTAGACCTCGACAGGTTCCAGCCAAAAACATTCAGTACTTC. Its protein product is CSARPRQVPAKNIQYF.